The 28 T cell receptor beta chains below were found in one sample sequenced in a study of blood T cells in healthy people across ages. It was with a sample-barcoded 5' primer and a J-beta primer mix that a second PCR of about 6 to 11 cycles was run. TCRdb itself ran the 5' RACE reads through MiXCR, one entry per CDR3 protein. The repertoire includes about 780,000 distinct CDR3 sequences, less than 60% of them detected once, and 15% to 20% sits in the top ten. Source material: blood. These TCRs come from an older man in good health.

The chain uses TRBV25-1 and TRBJ2-1, with 8 bases matching TRBD1. V lost 4 bases to trimming and J lost 7 bases; unmatched junction nucleotides: 6. There are 14 residues in the CDR3. Germline V gene lookup returns CDR1 MGHDK and CDR2 SYGVNS. The CDR3 DNA sequence: TGTGCCAGCAGTGGAGGACAGGGAAGGAATGAGCAGTTCTTC. Amino acids: CASSGGQGRNEQFF.

This chain uses TRBV3-1 with TRBJ1-3, with D unclear. Trimming removed 0 bases from V and 4 bases from J, with 4 bases in between. Germline V gene sequence: CDR1 LGHDT, CDR2 YNNKEL (reference sequence). This CDR3 has 13 amino acids. CDR3 in amino acids: CASSQDPGNTIYF. The CDR3 DNA is TGTGCCAGCAGCCAAGATCCCGGAAACACCATATATTTT.

V is TRBV27 and J is TRBJ2-2; 7 bases map to TRBD1. There are 16 residues in the CDR3. Germline V gene lookup returns CDR1 MNHEY and CDR2 SMNVEV (reference sequence). The trim removed 5 bases at V and 4 bases at J, leaving 10 bases unmatched. This CDR3 is CASSLRTGAGTGELFF. The CDR3 DNA follows: TGTGCCAGCAGTCTACGAACAGGGGCTGGCACCGGGGAGCTGTTTTTT.

This clonotype came up a few times. The chain carries TRBV11-3 and TRBJ2-1, with 9 bases lining up with TRBD2. The CDR3 spans 18 residues. The germline V gene has CDR1 SGHNT and CDR2 YENEEA. V was pared by 4 bases and J by 3 bases, with 13 bases of the junction left unmatched. DNA of the CDR3: TGTGCCAGCAGCTCGAACCCCTTAGCGGGAGTGAGCTACAATGAGCAGTTCTTC. Translating gives CASSSNPLAGVSYNEQFF.

The rearrangement uses TRBV15 and TRBJ2-7, with D possibly matching TRBD2 (6 bases). V lost 0 bases to trimming and J lost 10 bases, with 16 bases between them. This CDR3 has 14 amino acids. Looked up from germline, CDR1 is LNHNV and CDR2 is YYDKDF (reference sequence). As DNA, the CDR3 is TGTGCCACCAGCAGAGAGTACGGGAGCGGTACCCAGTACTTC. It yields the protein CATSREYGSGTQYF.

The chain is built from TRBV7-2 and TRBJ2-7, with a tentative D call TRBD2 (5 bases). CDR1 SGHTA and CDR2 FQGNSA come from the germline V gene. Trimming shortened V by 1 base and J by 7 bases, and 17 bases separated the two germline ends. CDR3 size: 15 residues. The chain's CDR3 is CASSLGGGAPGEQYF. In nucleotides, the CDR3 is TGTGCCAGCAGCTTAGGTGGAGGAGCGCCGGGGGAGCAGTACTTC.

This clonotype was picked up a small number of times. The chain couples TRBV6-5 to TRBJ2-5; 9 bases align to TRBD1. Germline CDR1 and CDR2: MNHEY and SVGAGI. Losses at the gene ends were 6 bases for V and 5 bases for J; bases not matched to a gene: 10. The CDR3 consists of 15 residues. The CDR3 DNA reads as TGTGCCAGCAGGCGACGACAGGGGGTTTGGGAGACCCAGTACTTC. Its translation is CASRRRQGVWETQYF.

CDR3 sequence reads: CASSLKEGNNGYTF. In DNA form, the CDR3 reads TGTGCCAGCAGCCTGAAGGAGGGGAATAACGGCTACACCTTC. The V and J genes are TRBV5-6 and TRBJ1-2; a weak D match, TRBD1 (5 bases). V shed 4 bases and J shed 8 bases, with 18 bases lying between them. From germline, CDR1 is SGHDT and CDR2 YYEEEE. This CDR3 has 14 residues.

This clonotype occurred a few times. The rearrangement links TRBV20-1 to TRBJ2-7, with 10 bases aligning to TRBD2. V shed 0 bases, J shed 0 bases, and the junction held 11 bases outside the gene matches. CDR1 and CDR2 from the germline V gene are DFQATT and SNEGSKA (reference sequence). The CDR3 is made up of 18 amino acids. The CDR3 nucleotides are TGCAGTGCTAGAGACGGGACCAGAGGACTAGCGGACTCCTACGAGCAGTACTTC. Protein: CSARDGTRGLADSYEQYF.

CDR3 protein: CASSYFDSEYEQYF. CDR3 bases: TGTGCCAGCAGTTATTTCGACAGTGAGTACGAGCAGTACTTC. This chain links TRBV6-2 or TRBV6-3 with TRBJ2-4, with D maybe TRBD1 (5 bases). TRBJ2-7 explains the end of the DNA better; the J call may be wrong. The length of the CDR3 is 14 residues. Germline V gene data show CDR1 as MNHEY and CDR2 as SVGEGT.

V and J are TRBV2 and TRBJ2-5, with D uncertain. From germline, CDR1 is SNHLY and CDR2 FYNNEI. The CDR3 length is 15 residues. V was pared by 5 bases and J by 4 bases, with 17 bases between. The CDR3 is CASSSPVGVAETQYF. In nucleotides, the CDR3 is TGTGCCAGCAGTTCCCCTGTTGGGGTCGCAGAGACCCAGTACTTC.

This sequence joins TRBV2 and TRBJ1-1; 8 bases match TRBD1. The CDR3 loop spans 14 amino acids. Germline CDR1 and CDR2: SNHLY and FYNNEI. V gave up 4 bases and J gave up 6 bases; unmatched junction bases: 7. The CDR3 bases are TGTGCCAGCAGTGTGACAGGGGAATTGGCTGAAGCTTTCTTT. Translation: CASSVTGELAEAFF.

The CDR3 sequence is CASSQNLGGETQYF. The CDR3 DNA reads as TGTGCCAGCAGCCAGAACCTAGGGGGGGAGACCCAGTACTTC. The rearrangement links TRBV3-1 to TRBJ2-5; D may correspond to TRBD1 or TRBD2 (6 bases each). There are 14 residues in the CDR3. Germline CDR1 and CDR2: LGHDT and YNNKEL (reference sequence). Trimming left V 3 bases short and J 5 bases short, with 13 bases between.

This clonotype turned up a few times. The chain combines TRBV4-2 with TRBJ2-7, with D tentatively TRBD2 (5 bases). The V end was cut by 0 bases, the J end by 9 bases, with 12 bases between. Germline V gene data show CDR1 as LGHNA and CDR2 as YNFKEQ. This CDR3 is built from 13 residues. The CDR3 protein is CASSQDRSSRQYF. The CDR3 DNA follows: TGTGCCAGCAGCCAAGATCGGTCTAGCAGGCAGTACTTC.

The CDR3 DNA follows: TGTGCCAGCAGCGTAGGACAGGGAGAGGCAGAGACCCAGTACTTC. Its protein is CASSVGQGEAETQYF. The genes are TRBV11-2 and TRBJ2-5; TRBD1 matches 8 bases. Unmatched junction bases numbered 9, after V lost 5 bases and J lost 4 bases. Germline V gene lookup returns CDR1 SGHAT and CDR2 FQNNGV. CDR3 length: 15 residues.

This clonotype was counted a few times. DNA for the CDR3: TGTGCCAGCAGCCAAGGACTAGCGGGTGACAATGAGCAGTTCTTC. Translating gives CASSQGLAGDNEQFF. The J gene is TRBJ2-1, the V gene TRBV4-2; 10 bases are a match to TRBD2. Germline CDR1 reads LGHNA; CDR2 reads YNFKEQ. V was pared by 1 base and J by 5 bases, with 2 bases of the junction left unmatched. This CDR3 comprises 15 residues.

The count of this clonotype is one. The chain links TRBV20-1 to TRBJ2-1; a possible D gene is TRBD2 (5 bases). This CDR3 has 14 residues. With 3 bases removed from V and 4 bases from J, the gap between germline ends came to 13 bases. CDR1 and CDR2 (germline): DFQATT, SNEGSKA (reference sequence). The CDR3 here is CSARSLAFYNEQFF. DNA of the CDR3: TGCAGTGCTAGGAGCCTAGCTTTTTACAATGAGCAGTTCTTC.

This clonotype was picked up a small number of times. CDR3 in DNA: TGTGCCAGCAGCCCACTTAGCGGGAGTTCATACAATGAGCAGTTCTTC. Translated: CASSPLSGSSYNEQFF. This rearrangement joins TRBV9 to TRBJ2-1; 9 bases match TRBD2. Per germline, CDR1 SGDLS and CDR2 YYNGEE. The ends lost 4 bases at V and 4 bases at J; junction bases unmatched: 9. The CDR3 has 16 residues.

The chain links TRBV4-3 to TRBJ2-3, with 10 bases that match TRBD2. The CDR3 covers 16 residues. The V segment lost 0 bases and the J segment 3 bases; nucleotides outside the gene matches: 3. Germline CDR1 reads LGHNA; CDR2 reads YSLEER. CDR3 bases: TGCGCCAGCAGCCAAGAGCCTAGCGGGAGAACAGATACGCAGTATTTT. This sequence encodes CASSQEPSGRTDTQYF.

The gene calls are TRBV12-3 or TRBV12-4 and TRBJ2-5; 10 bases agree with TRBD1. Germline trimming cut 6 bases from V and 5 bases from J; bases unmatched to any gene: 12. The CDR3 runs 16 residues. The CDR3, as DNA: TGTGCCAGCAGCCTCACGGAGGGACAGGGGAGGGAGACCCAGTACTTC. Its protein product is CASSLTEGQGRETQYF.

A single count supports this clonotype. The chain has TRBV9 and TRBJ2-3; weak D call: TRBD2 (6 bases). The germline V and J ends were trimmed by 4 bases and 8 bases, with 23 bases remaining between them. The CDR3 covers 16 residues. Germline V gene data show CDR1 as SGDLS and CDR2 as YYNGEE. CDR3 DNA sequence: TGTGCCAGCAGCCCTCTTGGGGGAGGCTTGGTGGCTACGCAGTATTTT. The encoded protein is CASSPLGGGLVATQYF.

The genes are TRBV4-3 and TRBJ2-1; no reliable D call. CDR1 is LGHNA and CDR2 is YSLEER in the germline V gene. The CDR3 spans 16 residues. V was clipped by 0 bases and J by 9 bases, with 18 bases between them. CDR3 region: CASSQDPISSIGEQFF. The CDR3 region has the DNA TGCGCCAGCAGCCAAGATCCAATATCCTCGATTGGTGAGCAGTTCTTC.

The rearrangement links TRBV28 to TRBJ2-5; TRBD2 aligns across 9 bases. CDR1 and CDR2 from the germline V gene are MDHEN and SYDVKM. J was trimmed by 11 bases and V by 4 bases; bases with no gene match: 17. The CDR3 has 16 residues. The chain's CDR3 is CASSSKTSGITNEQYF. The CDR3 DNA follows: TGTGCCAGCAGTTCCAAGACTAGCGGTATTACCAATGAGCAGTACTTC. Based on the CDR3 plus reference TRBV28 and TRBJ2-5, the full variable domain is DVKVTQSSRYLVKRTGEKVFLECVQDMDHENMFWYRQDPGLGLRLIYFSYDVKMKEKGDIPEGYSVSREKKERFSLILESASTNQTSMYLCASSSKTSGITNEQYFGPGTRLLVL.

This clonotype appeared once. The rearrangement uses TRBV6-4 and TRBJ2-6; 7 nucleotides match TRBD1. The germline V gene has CDR1 MRHNA and CDR2 SNTAGT. CDR3 length: 16 residues. V lost 4 bases and J lost 0; bases outside the gene matches: 3. The CDR3 DNA reads TGTGCCAGCAGTGCCAGGACAGGCTCTGGGGCCAACGTCCTGACTTTC. Encoded protein: CASSARTGSGANVLTF.

In its sample, this clonotype was seen a few times. This sequence joins TRBV4-1 and TRBJ2-1; 12 bases fit TRBD2. V gave up 4 bases and J gave up 5 bases; unmatched junction bases: 12. Germline values: CDR1 MGHRA, CDR2 YSYEKL. The CDR3 totals 18 residues. The CDR3 here is CASSPRTSGTSINNEQFF. In DNA, the CDR3 is TGCGCCAGCAGCCCCCGGACTAGCGGGACCTCGATTAACAATGAGCAGTTCTTC.

This chain joins TRBV7-2 and TRBJ1-2; 8 bases line up with TRBD1. The J segment lost 2 bases and the V segment lost 5 bases, leaving 4 bases of the junction unmatched. CDR1 is SGHTA and CDR2 is FQGNSA in the germline V gene. The CDR3 totals 14 residues. The DNA for the CDR3 is TGTGCCAGCAGCGACCGGACAGGGAACTATGGCTACACCTTC. This translates into CASSDRTGNYGYTF.

This clonotype was detected only a few times. The rearrangement links TRBV20-1 to TRBJ2-4, with TRBD2 matching over 10 bases. The V gene's germline CDR1 is DFQATT and CDR2 SNEGSKA (reference sequence). This CDR3 has 18 residues. V dropped 5 bases and J dropped 0; count of bases not matched to a gene: 13. The DNA of the CDR3 is TGCAGTGCTCCCTTGGTGCTAGCGGGAGATCTAGCCAAAAACATTCAGTACTTC. Encoded protein: CSAPLVLAGDLAKNIQYF.

This clonotype was detected ten times or more. This chain joins TRBV20-1 and TRBJ2-1, with D perhaps given as TRBD1 or TRBD2 (6 bases each). The V end lost 5 bases, the J end lost 2 bases, and 22 bases lay between the germline ends. Germline CDR1 DFQATT, CDR2 SNEGSKA (reference sequence). The CDR3 length is 17 residues. The CDR3 DNA reads TGCAGTGCTGGCGGGGACGCAGGGGCTAGTGCCTACAATGAGCAGTTCTTC. Encoded protein: CSAGGDAGASAYNEQFF.